This T cell receptor (beta chain) appears in the sequencing data of a study of vaccination and CD4 T cells after COVID-19. Whole-study findings and limits: A nonsignificant rise from approximately 21 to 38 was seen in the median number of SARS-CoV-2-reactive clonotypes.

Per germline, CDR1 SGHTA and CDR2 FQGNSA. Trimming at V came to 4 bases and at J to 7 bases, leaving 9 bases not matched to a gene. The CDR3 has 15 residues. Treatment reported: approximately 9-day PBMC culture with coronavirus spike peptide pools or control peptides (ViraFEST assay). Peptide-pool expansion of antigen-specific T cells preceded TCR sequencing in ViraFEST. Sequence data for DNA of cultured CD4+ T cells were generated by the Oncomine TCR Beta short-read assay. Cultured CD4+ T cells were the source of extracted genomic DNA. TCRdb passed the PCR reads through MiXCR, listing each CDR3 protein once. The sample consists of roughly 25,000 distinct CDR3 sequences, around 62% of them appearing once. Comment on this clonotype: Its antigen is unknown.

The specimen was CD4+ T cells from blood, cultured in vitro. The chain joins TRBV7-2 to TRBJ1-2; TRBD1 agrees at 10 bases. The TCR sequence derives from a human donor who had recovered from COVID-19. The CDR3 here is CASSYPDRGFAGYTF. In nucleotides, the CDR3 is TGTGCCAGCAGCTACCCGGACAGGGGGTTTGCTGGCTACACCTTC.